This T cell receptor (beta chain) comes out of a study of shared clonotypes between healthy human individuals. Study information: CD4 naive and CD4 memory each took three plates per donor, while CD8 naive took two and CD8 memory one.

Only Caucasian adults living in Nashville, Tennessee served as donors. The length of the CDR3 is 14 residues. Per germline, CDR1 LNHNV and CDR2 YYDKDF (reference sequence). Trimming shortened V by 3 bases and J by 2 bases, and 9 bases separated the two germline ends. Profiled with immunoSEQ multiplex PCR; TCRdb holds only in-frame clones, not every one. The sample has roughly 2.2 million clones; 85% to 95% are singletons. This TCR came from a man between 18 and 29 years old in good health. Some clones in this sample may be carry-over from other donors' samples. The rearrangement joins TRBV15 to TRBJ2-3, with D uncertain. Input material: naive CD4+ T cells from PBMCs. Subset indicated: CD45RA+ positively selected. The CDR3 DNA sequence: TGTGCCACCAGCAGCTGGGCTGCCACAGATACGCAGTATTTT. Translating it yields CATSSWAATDTQYF.